This T cell receptor (beta chain) was sequenced during a study of cytomegalovirus exposure and HLA in healthy donors. PCR primers comprised 60 Vbeta and 13 Jbeta primers. TCRdb's copy holds only in-frame clones and misses some; the assay was immunoSEQ multiplex PCR. The sample consists of more than 95,000 clones, nearly 80% of them appearing once. Study-wide results and caveats: A later analysis associated roughly 15,000 TCR beta sequences with HLA alleles at a 0.05 false discovery rate.

For this clone: As yet, its antigen is unknown.

The sequenced sample was PBMCs. The clonotype was recovered from a man in his 60s in good health and CMV-seropositive.

The CDR3 DNA reads as TGCGCCACCCGCGGGGGGCCGAGCTCCTACGAGCAGTACTTC. Its translation: CATRGGPSSYEQYF. The chain combines TRBV5-1 with TRBJ2-7, with 8 bases that match TRBD2. CDR1 is SGHRS, CDR2 YFSETQ, per germline. The CDR3 is 14 residues long. The V and J ends lost 9 bases and 0 bases, in that order; junction bases with no gene match: 8.